This note documents a single TCR beta chain sequence. Its specificity is not known. In the original workflow: With immunoSEQ giving junction-only sequences and no quality scores, filtering differed. Measured with immunoSEQ multiplex PCR; TCRdb has only the in-frame clones, and not every one. V and J calls and clone size are as listed in that table; D and trimming were resolved from the DNA. The sample holds 760,000 or so clones, around 96% seen once. The data are from a study of shared clonotypes between healthy human individuals. Across the whole study: Each donor's CD8 memory used one plate, CD8 naive two, each CD4 subset three.

Broader study findings: Sharing across four donors was highest in naive CD4 (approximately 5%) and lowest in memory CD8 (around 0.4%).

Selected positively for CCR7 and CD45RO-negative, naive CD8 cells excluded terminally differentiated effector memory CD45RA+ cells. Donors, healthy HIV-negative adults, lacked recent acute infections or vaccinations. The CDR3 extends over 17 amino acids. The clonotype originates from a man under 40 in good health. What was sequenced was naive CD8+ T cells sorted from blood. This chain connects TRBV21-1 to TRBJ1-1; the DNA was not used to check the table's D call, TRBD1. TRBV21-1 is termed a pseudogene. The CDR3 here is CASSKAQASSKNTEAFF. The CDR3 DNA reads as TGTGCCAGCAGCAAAGCGCAGGCTTCCAGTAAGAACACTGAAGCTTTCTTT.